Each of the 4 T cell receptor beta chains below was sequenced from the same sample in a study of T cell repertoires in cytomegalovirus infection (dated by TCRdb to between 2017 and 2020). The run used an Illumina HiSeq 1500. Using fastp at Q25 and MiXCR, TCRdb reprocessed the public reads and kept productive beta chains. When rows share a CDR3 protein, they turn into one entry using the most common DNA and genes. This sample comprises about 240,000 distinct CDR3 sequences, approximately 6.7% of them detected only once. The biggest ten clones account for roughly 6% of the sample. The specimen was PBMCs. The receptor source for this set is a human donor in good health (CMV status not recorded). Some clones in this sample may be carry-over from other donors' samples.

The chain couples TRBV18 to TRBJ1-1; the D is unclear. CDR1 and CDR2 from the germline V gene are KGHSH and LQKENI. This CDR3 has 13 amino acids. V dropped 7 bases and J dropped 1 base, with 10 bases sitting between them. CDR3 sequence reads: CASLPRANTEAFF. CDR3 DNA: TGTGCCAGCTTGCCCCGAGCGAACACTGAAGCTTTCTTT.

This clonotype was observed many times. V and J are TRBV18 and TRBJ1-2; 7 bases are a match to TRBD1. V was pared by 3 bases and J by 4 bases, with 14 bases of the junction left unmatched. Germline assignment: CDR1 KGHSH and CDR2 LQKENI. This CDR3 has 17 amino acids. DNA for the CDR3: TGTGCCAGCTCACCGGCGACAGGGATTCGTGCGGGCTATGGCTACACCTTC. This translates into CASSPATGIRAGYGYTF.

This clonotype appeared many times. V gene TRBV30 combines with J gene TRBJ1-6; 7 nucleotides match TRBD1. V was pared by 7 bases and J by 5 bases, with 2 bases of the junction left unmatched. The CDR3 covers 12 residues. In germline, CDR1 is GTSNPN, CDR2 SVGIG (reference sequence). This chain's CDR3 is CAFGTDNSPLHF. CDR3 sequence (DNA): TGTGCCTTCGGGACAGATAATTCACCCCTCCACTTT.

In this sample, this clonotype turned up many times. The rearrangement uses TRBV6-2 or TRBV6-3 and TRBJ2-3; D possibly corresponds to TRBD2 (6 bases). Trimming took off 6 bases at V and 0 bases at J, with 13 bases between the two ends. CDR3 length: 15 amino acids. Germline V CDR1 and CDR2: MNHEY, SVGEGT. The DNA of the CDR3 is TGTGCCAGCAGCACACGGGGGTTTAGCACAGATACGCAGTATTTT. The encoded protein is CASSTRGFSTDTQYF.